The following is a T cell receptor beta chain sequence with its context. No antigen is known for it. Clones were read by immunoSEQ multiplex PCR, and TCRdb kept only the in-frame ones, dropping some. The sample includes about 140,000 clones, more than 85% seen only once; the top ten take about 0.75%. The CDR3 covers 14 residues. CDR1 and CDR2 (germline): SEHNR, FQNEAQ (reference sequence). Losses at the gene ends were 3 bases for V and 7 bases for J; bases not matched to a gene: 8. The source of the sample is a study of cytomegalovirus exposure and HLA in healthy donors. Overall study findings and caveats: Specificity of three CMV-associated chains for CMV antigens was verified in vitro. Cytomegalovirus status, reportedly, was diagnosed with high specificity and sensitivity by the classifier. The study recorded 160 or so TCR beta chains that were cytomegalovirus-associated.

This chain connects TRBV7-9 to TRBJ1-1; 7 positions match TRBD1. The specimen was PBMCs. The TCR was taken from a man aged 18 to 30 in good health and CMV-seronegative. Written as DNA, the CDR3 is TGTGCCAGCAGCTTTTTACAGGGGCACGGTGAAGCTTTCTTT. Encoded protein: CASSFLQGHGEAFF.